This TCR beta chain was identified during a study of blood T cell repertoires in COVID-19. Looking at the study overall: Recovered Cohort 3 donors showed two negative PCRs, clearance, or symptom resolution.

The CDR3 consists of 14 residues. Germline V CDR1 and CDR2: SQVTM, ANQGSEA. Trimming cost V 4 bases and J 2 bases, with 12 bases left between them. Participant-reported clinical history was the basis for cohort assignment. In the original workflow: The authors estimated nucleated cell counts from reference gene primer amplification. Repertoires were generated with immunoSEQ multiplex PCR, while TCRdb's copy carries only in-frame clones and drops some. V, J and clone size are taken as reported in that table, and D and trimming were inferred from the DNA itself. The data contain over 200,000 clones, about nine tenths of them seen just once; the ten biggest clones take up about 3.1%.

This receptor was obtained from a woman between 45 and 65 years old in a cohort exposed to, infected with or recovered from COVID-19 (not recorded which). The rearrangement links TRBV29-1 to TRBJ1-5, with D uncertain. Sample: PBMCs or T cells enriched from blood (not recorded which). The CDR3 reads CSVVVGVGNQPQHF. CDR3 DNA sequence: TGCAGCGTTGTGGTTGGAGTCGGCAATCAGCCCCAGCATTTT.